The 14 T cell receptor beta chains given below trace back to one sample, sequenced in a study of cytomegalovirus exposure and HLA in healthy donors. The study ran its PCR with 60 Vbeta and 13 Jbeta primers. The repertoire was sequenced with immunoSEQ multiplex PCR; TCRdb's copy has only in-frame clones and lacks some. The sample yields approximately 160,000 clones, roughly 70% seen once. The sequenced sample was PBMCs. Source of these receptors: a woman in her forties in good health and CMV-seropositive.

The rearrangement joins TRBV29-1 to TRBJ1-1, with D possibly matching TRBD1 (5 bases). Trimming pared 7 bases from V and 0 bases from J, leaving 12 bases between. CDR1 and CDR2 (germline): SQVTM, ANQGSEA. This CDR3 spans 13 amino acids. CDR3 DNA: TGCAGCGCACTCCAGGGAATGAACACTGAAGCTTTCTTT. Translated: CSALQGMNTEAFF.

The J gene is TRBJ1-1, the V gene TRBV2; D gene uncertain. In germline, CDR1 is SNHLY, CDR2 FYNNEI. V was pared by 0 bases and J by 2 bases, with 13 bases between. This CDR3 region has 16 residues. The CDR3 DNA reads TGTGCCAGCAGTGAAGCCCCCGGGCGGACTAACACTGAAGCTTTCTTT. Its translation is CASSEAPGRTNTEAFF.

This chain uses TRBV5-1 with TRBJ2-3, with D possibly TRBD1 on 6 matching bases. The CDR3 spans 15 residues. Trimming removed 4 bases at V and 2 bases at J, with 14 bases between. CDR1 SGHRS and CDR2 YFSETQ come from the germline V gene. This chain's CDR3 is CASSRDIQATDTQYF. The CDR3 DNA follows: TGCGCCAGCAGCCGGGACATTCAGGCCACAGATACGCAGTATTTT.

The gene calls are TRBV6-5 and TRBJ1-1; D is ambiguous. Germline V gene data show CDR1 as MNHEY and CDR2 as SVGAGI. The CDR3 runs 14 residues. V lost 6 bases and J lost 4, with 15 bases in between. CDR3 sequence reads: CASSLQPRSTEAFF. CDR3 sequence (DNA): TGTGCCAGCAGCCTCCAGCCCCGGAGCACTGAAGCTTTCTTT.

This sequence joins TRBV6-1 and TRBJ2-5; 12 bases align to TRBD1. CDR3 size: 16 residues. Germline trimming cut 4 bases from V and 3 bases from J; bases unmatched to any gene: 6. The germline CDR1 and CDR2 sequences are MNHNS and SASEGT. The CDR3 coding sequence is TGTGCCAGCAGTGGTAGGGGGACAGGGGGCGAAGAGACCCAGTACTTC. Translation gives CASSGRGTGGEETQYF.

This chain connects TRBV9 to TRBJ2-1; 11 bases line up with TRBD2. This CDR3 spans 15 amino acids. Germline assignment: CDR1 SGDLS and CDR2 YYNGEE. The V gene end was trimmed by 3 bases and the J gene end by 3 bases; junction bases not matched to a gene: 2. The CDR3 protein is CASSGLAGGYNEQFF. The CDR3 region has the DNA TGTGCCAGCAGCGGCCTAGCGGGAGGCTACAATGAGCAGTTCTTC.

This chain links TRBV25-1 with TRBJ2-4, with D possibly matching TRBD1 (6 bases). Germline loops: CDR1 MGHDK, CDR2 SYGVNS. This CDR3 spans 17 amino acids. Trimming cost V 0 bases and J 0 bases, with 12 bases left between them. CDR3 sequence reads: CASSEYRGTIAKNIQYF. The CDR3 region has the DNA TGTGCCAGCAGTGAATACAGGGGTACGATAGCCAAAAACATTCAGTACTTC.

The chain combines TRBV28 with TRBJ2-1; 9 nucleotides match TRBD1. Germline V CDR1 and CDR2: MDHEN, SYDVKM. The CDR3 spans 15 residues. V was clipped by 6 bases and J by 5 bases; unmatched bases: 8. Written as DNA, the CDR3 is TGTGCCAGCAGCCTACAGGGGGCGGTCAACAATGAGCAGTTCTTC. Translated: CASSLQGAVNNEQFF.

The chain carries TRBV28 and TRBJ2-7; 7 positions match TRBD1. Germline V gives CDR1 MDHEN, CDR2 SYDVKM. V lost 2 bases to trimming and J lost 5 bases; unmatched junction nucleotides: 3. The CDR3 contains 13 residues. Written as DNA, the CDR3 is TGTGCCAGCAGTTTAGAAGGGGGCCACGAGCAGTACTTC. Translation gives CASSLEGGHEQYF.

The chain combines TRBV27 with TRBJ2-7; TRBD1 matches 8 bases. This CDR3 comprises 14 residues. V lost 2 bases to trimming and J lost 3 bases; unmatched junction nucleotides: 3. Looked up from germline, CDR1 is MNHEY and CDR2 is SMNVEV (reference sequence). The CDR3 DNA reads TGTGCCAGCAGTTTACCCGGGACAGGCTACGAGCAGTACTTC. Amino acids: CASSLPGTGYEQYF.

V gene TRBV7-2 combines with J gene TRBJ2-3; 7 bases are shared with TRBD2. Germline V gives CDR1 SGHTA, CDR2 FQGNSA. Losses at the gene ends were 1 base for V and 2 bases for J; bases not matched to a gene: 6. The CDR3 is 16 amino acids. The CDR3 coding sequence is TGTGCCAGCAGCTTAGGGGCCGGGGGGATCACAGATACGCAGTATTTT. Amino acid sequence: CASSLGAGGITDTQYF.

The chain links TRBV5-6 to TRBJ1-1; 7 bases match TRBD1. Germline CDR1 SGHDT, CDR2 YYEEEE. V was clipped by 5 bases and J by 0 bases; unmatched bases: 10. The length of the CDR3 is 16 residues. The CDR3 loop reads CASSPRGAFMNTEAFF. For the CDR3, the DNA is TGTGCCAGCAGTCCCAGGGGGGCCTTCATGAACACTGAAGCTTTCTTT. The complete variable domain, with remaining parts taken from reference TRBV5-6 and TRBJ1-1, reads DAGVTQSPTHLIKTRGQQVTLRCSPKSGHDTVSWYQQALGQGPQFIFQYYEEEERQRGNFPDRFSGHQFPNYSSELNVNALLLGDSALYLCASSPRGAFMNTEAFFGQGTRLTVV.

The CDR3 DNA sequence: TGTGCCACCAGCAGAGGCCGGGACAGGGGGAACTACGAGCAGTACTTC. It translates to CATSRGRDRGNYEQYF. The chain combines TRBV15 with TRBJ2-7, with TRBD1 matching over 11 bases. V was pared by 1 base and J by 3 bases, with 5 bases of the junction left unmatched. From germline, CDR1 is LNHNV and CDR2 YYDKDF (reference sequence). The length of the CDR3 is 16 residues.

This clone was detected only once. The chain uses TRBV7-2 and TRBJ1-3; TRBD1 matches 8 bases. The CDR3 contains 15 residues. V lost 5 bases to trimming and J lost 2 bases; unmatched junction nucleotides: 5. Germline CDR1 is SGHTA and CDR2 is FQGNSA. The CDR3 region is CASSNAGGTGNTIYF. CDR3 nucleotide sequence: TGTGCCAGCAGCAACGCAGGGGGCACTGGAAACACCATATATTTT.